The next 26 T cell receptor beta chains were all read from a single sample in a study of blood T cell repertoires in COVID-19. TCRdb's copy holds only in-frame clones and misses some; the assay was immunoSEQ multiplex PCR. The table shows approximately 29,000 clones, with around 72% occurring only once. The sequenced sample was peripheral blood. All receptors derive from a boy aged 2-9 years with active or convalescent COVID-19.

The rearrangement joins TRBV7-2 to TRBJ1-2; possible D gene TRBD1, 6 bases. Per germline, CDR1 SGHTA and CDR2 FQGNSA. The CDR3 covers 14 residues. The ends were cut back, 2 bases at V and 7 bases at J, with 14 bases in the middle. This CDR3 reads CASSLWGRTIGYTF. The CDR3 bases are TGTGCCAGCAGCTTATGGGGGCGCACAATTGGCTACACCTTC.

This sequence joins TRBV19 and TRBJ2-3; a possible D gene is TRBD1 (6 bases). This CDR3 is built from 14 residues. The V end was cut by 5 bases, the J end by 3 bases, with 12 bases between. Germline V gives CDR1 LNHDA, CDR2 SQIVND (reference sequence). CDR3 residues: CASSWGHGTDTQYF. CDR3 in DNA: TGTGCCAGTAGTTGGGGGCATGGGACAGATACGCAGTATTTT.

The CDR3 DNA is TGTGCCAGCAGCTTATCGGGAGGCCCCTACGAGCAGTACTTC. It yields the protein CASSLSGGPYEQYF. The V and J genes are TRBV11-2 and TRBJ2-7; TRBD2 matches 7 bases. CDR3 size: 14 residues. V was pared by 2 bases and J by 2 bases, with 3 bases of the junction left unmatched. Per the germline V gene, CDR1 is SGHAT and CDR2 is FQNNGV.

Note on this clone: Distinct nucleotide sequences in the sample also encode this CDR3. The chain has TRBV7-9 and TRBJ1-1, with 7 positions matching TRBD1. This CDR3 region has 15 residues. Germline trimming cut 4 bases from V and 5 bases from J; bases unmatched to any gene: 10. The germline CDR1 and CDR2 sequences are SEHNR and FQNEAQ (reference sequence). As DNA, the CDR3 is TGTGCCAGCAGCTCGACGACAGGGCGGATAACTGAAGCTTTCTTT. Protein product: CASSSTTGRITEAFF.

This chain uses TRBV15 with TRBJ2-1; 7 bases are a match to TRBD2. The J segment lost 6 bases and the V segment lost 4 bases, leaving 6 bases of the junction unmatched. Germline CDR1 reads LNHNV; CDR2 reads YYDKDF (reference sequence). CDR3 length equals 14 residues. The CDR3 DNA is TGTGCCACCAGCATCATGACTAGCAGCAATGAGCAGTTCTTC. Protein: CATSIMTSSNEQFF.

A word on this clone: Other DNA variants within this sample encode the same CDR3. The chain couples TRBV11-2 to TRBJ2-2, with TRBD2 matching 11 bases. J was trimmed by 7 bases and V by 6 bases; bases with no gene match: 7. Germline loops: CDR1 SGHAT, CDR2 FQNNGV. This CDR3 is built from 15 residues. CDR3 amino acids: CASSSTSGKGGELFF. CDR3 coding DNA: TGTGCCAGCAGTTCGACTAGCGGGAAAGGCGGGGAGCTGTTTTTT.

This clone showed up just a few times. The chain employs TRBV6-5 and TRBJ2-3; possibly TRBD1 for D (6 bases). The V end lost 6 bases, the J end lost 3 bases, and 13 bases lay between the germline ends. Germline lookup yields CDR1 MNHEY and CDR2 SVGAGI. CDR3 size: 14 residues. The CDR3 region is CASRGGFKTDTQYF. CDR3 bases: TGTGCCAGCAGAGGGGGTTTTAAAACAGATACGCAGTATTTT.

CDR3 DNA sequence: TGTGCCAGTAGTCCGGACAGGCCGATTAGTGGCGAGCAGTACTTC. Translated, it gives CASSPDRPISGEQYF. This chain links TRBV19 with TRBJ2-7; TRBD1 matches at 7 bases. CDR1 LNHDA and CDR2 SQIVND come from the germline V gene (reference sequence). CDR3 length: 15 residues. Trimming cost V 5 bases and J 6 bases; bases outside gene matches: 13.

This chain joins TRBV5-6 and TRBJ2-7; unclear D gene. The V end lost 2 bases, the J end lost 2 bases, and 11 bases lay between the germline ends. CDR3 length: 14 amino acids. Germline V gene sequence: CDR1 SGHDT, CDR2 YYEEEE. CDR3 DNA sequence: TGTGCCAGCAGCTTACGAGCGAGACCCTACGAGCAGTACTTC. It is translated as CASSLRARPYEQYF.

The rearrangement links TRBV7-2 to TRBJ2-7; D is perhaps TRBD1 (5 bases). V lost 1 base and J lost 6, with 10 bases in between. The CDR3 extends over 13 amino acids. Germline assignment: CDR1 SGHTA and CDR2 FQGNSA. The CDR3 nucleotides are TGTGCCAGCAGCTTAGACAGGACGGGCGAGCAGTACTTC. This encodes CASSLDRTGEQYF.

The DNA for the CDR3 is TGTGCCAGCAGCTTCCAGACAGGGCAGAGAACCGGGGAGCTGTTTTTT. Amino acids: CASSFQTGQRTGELFF. This rearrangement joins TRBV11-2 to TRBJ2-2; 7 bases fit TRBD1. V shed 3 bases and J 5 bases; nucleotides not matched to a gene: 9. From germline, CDR1 is SGHAT and CDR2 FQNNGV. The CDR3 has 16 residues.

The chain is built from TRBV7-9 and TRBJ2-3; tentatively, D is TRBD1 (5 bases). CDR1 SEHNR and CDR2 FQNEAQ come from the germline V gene (reference sequence). CDR3 length: 16 residues. V was clipped by 6 bases and J by 0 bases, with 16 bases between them. In DNA, the CDR3 is TGTGCCAGCAGACCCAGGACACGCGATAGCACAGATACGCAGTATTTT. Residues: CASRPRTRDSTDTQYF. Complete variable domain (other parts from reference TRBV7-9 and TRBJ2-3): DTGVSQNPRHKITKRGQNVTFRCDPISEHNRLYWYRQTLGQGPEFLTYFQNEAQLEKSRLLSDRFSAERPKGSFSTLEIQRTEQGDSAMYLCASRPRTRDSTDTQYFGPGTRLTVL.

The chain carries TRBV28 and TRBJ2-2; 10 positions match TRBD2. V gave up 1 base and J gave up 0 bases; unmatched junction bases: 5. The CDR3 has 18 residues. The germline gives CDR1 MDHEN, CDR2 SYDVKM. The CDR3 nucleotides read TGTGCCAGCAGTTTATCGCTAGCGGGAGCGACGAACACCGGGGAGCTGTTTTTT. Protein sequence: CASSLSLAGATNTGELFF.

The chain has TRBV10-1 and TRBJ2-5, with 9 bases aligning to TRBD2. The CDR3 spans 17 residues. Unmatched junction bases numbered 6, after V lost 0 bases and J lost 1 base. Germline V gene lookup returns CDR1 WNHNN and CDR2 SYGVQD (reference sequence). Written as DNA, the CDR3 is TGCGCCAGCAGTGAGTCGGGGCTAGCGGGATCCCAAGAGACCCAGTACTTC. It yields the protein CASSESGLAGSQETQYF.

CDR3: CASSYQTGQGAGELFF. DNA for the CDR3: TGTGCCAGCAGTTACCAAACGGGACAGGGGGCCGGGGAGCTGTTTTTT. The chain links TRBV6-6 to TRBJ2-2; 11 bases map to TRBD1. V dropped 2 bases and J dropped 6; count of bases not matched to a gene: 5. The CDR3 contains 16 residues. Germline V gene sequence: CDR1 MNHNY, CDR2 SVGAGI (reference sequence).

This clone was recorded a few times. This chain links TRBV28 with TRBJ1-1; unclear D gene. There are 14 residues in the CDR3. V was clipped by 5 bases and J by 1 base, with 11 bases between them. Germline V gene sequence: CDR1 MDHEN, CDR2 SYDVKM. This CDR3 reads CASSKEWRNTEAFF. CDR3 coding DNA: TGTGCCAGCAGTAAGGAGTGGAGGAACACTGAAGCTTTCTTT.

The chain couples TRBV6-5 to TRBJ2-7; D possibly corresponds to TRBD2 (7 bases). This CDR3 is 12 amino acids long. Between the trimmed V and J ends, which lost 8 bases and 7 bases, there was a span of 15 bases. From germline, CDR1 is MNHEY and CDR2 SVGAGI. CDR3: CASGKGGREQYV. The CDR3, as DNA: TGTGCCAGCGGTAAGGGGGGGAGGGAGCAGTACGTC.

This sequence joins TRBV7-9 and TRBJ1-1; D possibly corresponds to TRBD1 (6 bases). V was cut by 1 base and J by 8 bases, with 17 bases left in between. The length of the CDR3 is 15 residues. Per germline, CDR1 SEHNR and CDR2 FQNEAQ (reference sequence). The CDR3 loop is CASSLGGLPGLEAFF. CDR3 DNA sequence: TGTGCCAGCAGCTTAGGGGGGCTCCCTGGCCTAGAAGCTTTCTTT.

The chain employs TRBV18 and TRBJ2-1; D uncertain. Germline V gives CDR1 KGHSH, CDR2 LQKENI. The length of the CDR3 is 15 residues. Trimming cost V 3 bases and J 4 bases, with 13 bases left between them. The CDR3 DNA is TGTGCCAGCTCACCGCCCCCCGGAGTATACAATGAGCAGTTCTTC. Translated: CASSPPPGVYNEQFF.

V is TRBV5-1 and J is TRBJ1-4; 7 bases agree with TRBD1. The CDR3 consists of 14 residues. Trimming at V came to 0 bases and at J to 7 bases, leaving 3 bases not matched to a gene. Germline V gene lookup returns CDR1 SGHRS and CDR2 YFSETQ. CDR3 DNA: TGCGCCAGCAGCTTGGGGCAGGGGGGTGAAAAACTGTTTTTT. Amino acids: CASSLGQGGEKLFF.

V is TRBV19 and J is TRBJ2-7, with D perhaps TRBD1 (6 bases). V was shortened by 6 bases and J by 5 bases, with 26 bases between the two germline ends. The V gene's germline CDR1 is LNHDA and CDR2 SQIVND (reference sequence). This CDR3 has 17 residues. In nucleotides, the CDR3 is TGTGCCAGTAGCCAAGGGGCTAGTCGCAGGGGAAGGAACGAGCAGTACTTC. This encodes CASSQGASRRGRNEQYF.

The rearrangement links TRBV4-1 to TRBJ2-5; TRBD2 is a possible D gene (6 bases). The CDR3 covers 16 residues. Germline assignment: CDR1 MGHRA and CDR2 YSYEKL. V lost 1 base, J lost 12 bases, and 24 bases lay in between. The CDR3 loop is CASSQAPGSGPQNKYF. The CDR3 coding sequence is TGCGCCAGCAGCCAAGCCCCAGGAAGCGGGCCCCAGAACAAGTACTTC.

There are a few counts of this clone. This sequence joins TRBV7-2 and TRBJ1-1; D unresolved. The CDR3 length is 13 residues. The V end was cut by 3 bases, the J end by 0 bases, with 5 bases between. The germline V gene encodes CDR1 SGHTA and CDR2 FQGNSA. CDR3: CASSFQVNTEAFF. The DNA for the CDR3 is TGTGCCAGCAGCTTCCAGGTGAACACTGAAGCTTTCTTT.

The CDR3 here is CASSPSQNYGYTF. CDR3 DNA sequence: TGTGCCAGCAGCCCATCACAGAACTATGGCTACACCTTC. This rearrangement joins TRBV7-2 to TRBJ1-2; D is uncertain. CDR1 is SGHTA, CDR2 FQGNSA, per germline. The V and J ends lost 5 bases and 2 bases respectively, with 9 bases between them. The CDR3 extends over 13 amino acids.

This chain links TRBV28 with TRBJ1-4; D is uncertain. Trimming took 2 bases from V and 13 from J, leaving 17 bases between them. This CDR3 comprises 14 residues. CDR1 and CDR2 (germline): MDHEN, SYDVKM. Written as DNA, the CDR3 is TGTGCCAGCAGTTTAATGAGCCTCCGCTTGAGACTGTTTTTT. Protein sequence: CASSLMSLRLRLFF.

As regards this clone: Since the CDR3 does not end with the conserved phenylalanine or tryptophan, this likely comes from a read error. The limits of the CDR3 on the DNA are not certain, so only TCRdb's listed CDR3 is given. The chain links TRBV11-2 to TRBJ2-3; the table names TRBD2, a call not compared with the DNA. The CDR3 extends over 12 residues, inclusive of both ends. Germline CDR1 is SGHAT and CDR2 is FQNNGV. The CDR3 loop reads CASSRPGLAGEL.